The sequence of this TCR beta chain was determined in a study of STAT5B mutations in CD4+ large granular lymphocyte leukemia. Produced via immunoSEQ multiplex PCR; TCRdb's table is partial and in-frame only. Among some 35,000 clones, around three quarters were seen once, and the ten largest hold about 2%. Healthy controls were blood donor buffy coats. CDR1 and CDR2 from the germline V gene are LNHDA and SQIVND (reference sequence). CDR3 length: 14 amino acids. V lost 2 bases and J 8 bases, leaving 13 bases between the germline ends. The chain couples TRBV19 to TRBJ2-1; D is ambiguous. Sequenced sample: CD4+ T cells from blood buffy coats. The origin of this receptor is a human donor in good health. CDR3 region: CASSIQVPHDEQFF. The CDR3 bases are TGTGCCAGTAGTATACAGGTTCCTCACGATGAGCAGTTCTTC.